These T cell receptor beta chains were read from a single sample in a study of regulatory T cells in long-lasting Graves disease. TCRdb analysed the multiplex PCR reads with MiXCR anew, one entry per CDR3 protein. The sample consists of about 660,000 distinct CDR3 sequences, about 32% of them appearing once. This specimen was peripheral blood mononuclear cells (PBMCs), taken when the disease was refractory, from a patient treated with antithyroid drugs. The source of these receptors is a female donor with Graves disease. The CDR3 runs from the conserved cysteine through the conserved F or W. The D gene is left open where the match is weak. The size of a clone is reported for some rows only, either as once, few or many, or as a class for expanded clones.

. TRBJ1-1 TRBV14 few TGTGCCAGCAGCGTACCTGGACACCCCGAAGCTTTCTTT CASSVPGHPEAFF
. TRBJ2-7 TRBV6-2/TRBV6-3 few TGTGCCAGCAGTGCCACTCTGGACGAGCAGTACTTC CASSATLDEQYF
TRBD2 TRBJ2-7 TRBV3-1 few TGTGCCAGCAGCCAAGGTCATACTAGCGCCTACGAGCAGTACTTC CASSQGHTSAYEQYF
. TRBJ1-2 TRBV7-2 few TGTGCCAGCAGCCCTCAGGGTGGGGGGGCAGACTATGGCTACACCTTC CASSPQGGGADYGYTF
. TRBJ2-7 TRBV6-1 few TGTGCCAGCAGTGAAGCCTCGACGGTCGGCGAGCAGTACTTC CASSEASTVGEQYF
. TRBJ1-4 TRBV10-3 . TGTGCCATTACACCTGACGTGCAGGGCCGAAGGACAACTAATGAAAAACTGTTTTTT CAITPDVQGRRTTNEKLFF
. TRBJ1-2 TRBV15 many TGTGCCACCAGCAGAGATATCGGCTCCTATGGCTACACCTTC CATSRDIGSYGYTF
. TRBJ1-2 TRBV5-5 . TGTGCCAGCTCTCCGATTGAAGATTTTATTGGCTATGGCTACACCTTC CASSPIEDFIGYGYTF
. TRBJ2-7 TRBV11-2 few TGTGCCAGCAGCTTAGATGGTCAGGGGAAGCAGTACTTC CASSLDGQGKQYF
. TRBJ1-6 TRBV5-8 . TGTGCCAGCAGCCTAGAGTCCGGGACGGTCAATTCACCCCTCCACTTT CASSLESGTVNSPLHF
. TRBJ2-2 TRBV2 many TGTGCCAGCATCCGGGAAGGGATGACCGGGGAGCTGTTTTTT CASIREGMTGELFF
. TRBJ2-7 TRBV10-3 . TGTGCCATCAGTGGGACGCATAGCGGTACCTACGAGCAGTACTTC CAISGTHSGTYEQYF
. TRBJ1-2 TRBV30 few TGTGCCTGGAGTAGAGGAGAGGGAAGTAACTATGGCTACACCTTC CAWSRGEGSNYGYTF
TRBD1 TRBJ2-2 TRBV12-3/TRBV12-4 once TGTGCCAGCAGTTTAATAATGGCGGGACAGGGCACCGGGGAGCTGTTTTTT CASSLIMAGQGTGELFF
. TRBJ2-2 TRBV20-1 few TGCAGTGCTAGAGATCTGGCGGACGCGAACACCGGGGAGCTGTTTTTT CSARDLADANTGELFF
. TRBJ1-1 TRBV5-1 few TGCGCCAGCAGCTTGGCCAGAGGGTACACTGAAGCTTTCTTT CASSLARGYTEAFF
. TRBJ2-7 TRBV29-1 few TGCAGCGCCGGACAAGGGGACGCCGAGCAGTACTTC CSAGQGDAEQYF
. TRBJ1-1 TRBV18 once TGTGCCAGCTCACCTCGGAAGGGGCAAGGGAACACTGAAGCTTTCTTT CASSPRKGQGNTEAFF
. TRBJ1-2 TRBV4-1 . TGCGCCAGCAGCCAAGACGGCAGGGGAGGTGGTGGCTACACCTTC CASSQDGRGGGGYTF
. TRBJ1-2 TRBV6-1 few TGTGCCAGCAGGGACGGATTAGCTAACTATGGCTACACCTTC CASRDGLANYGYTF
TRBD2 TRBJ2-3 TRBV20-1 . TGCAGTGCTAGAGGGGGTCGCGGGAGTGGGGCAGATACGCAGTATTTT CSARGGRGSGADTQYF
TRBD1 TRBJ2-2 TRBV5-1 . TGCGCCAGCTGTCCTCGACAGGGGGCGATCGGGGAGCTGTTTTTT CASCPRQGAIGELFF
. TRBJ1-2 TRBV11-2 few TGTGCCAGCAGCTTAGTCGGGGGCACCTCTTATGGCTACACCTTC CASSLVGGTSYGYTF
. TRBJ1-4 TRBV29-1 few TGCAGCGTTGAGGAAGCAACTAATGAAAAACTGTTTTTT CSVEEATNEKLFF
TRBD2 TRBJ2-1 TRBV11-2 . TGTGCCACCAGCCCCACTTTGACTAGCGGGAGACTCTACAATGAGCAGTTCTTC CATSPTLTSGRLYNEQFF
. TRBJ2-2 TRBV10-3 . TGTGCCATCAGTGATGGGCAGGGTGCGGCCGGGGAGCTGTTTTTT CAISDGQGAAGELFF
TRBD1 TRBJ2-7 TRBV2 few TGTGCCAGCTGGGACAGCATCTCCTACGAGCAGTACTTC CASWDSISYEQYF
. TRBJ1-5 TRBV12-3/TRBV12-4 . TGTGCCAGCAGCCGCGACAGAGGGGATCAGCCCCAGCATTTT CASSRDRGDQPQHF
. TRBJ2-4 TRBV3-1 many TGTGCCAGCAGCCACCCTAACTCTAGGGTGGCCAAAAACATTCAGTACTTC CASSHPNSRVAKNIQYF
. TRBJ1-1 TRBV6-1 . TGCGCCAGCAGTGAGGACAACATGAACACTGAAGCTTTCTTT CASSEDNMNTEAFF
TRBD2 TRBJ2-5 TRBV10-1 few TGCGCCAGCAGTGAACGGCTAGCGGGAGGGCAACAAGAGACCCAGTACTTC CASSERLAGGQQETQYF
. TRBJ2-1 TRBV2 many TGTGCCAGCAGTGAATCCGCGAGCTCCTACAATGAGCAGTTCTTC CASSESASSYNEQFF
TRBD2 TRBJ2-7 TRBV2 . TGTGCCAGCAGTGCTAGGACTAGACCCTACGAGCAGTACTTC CASSARTRPYEQYF
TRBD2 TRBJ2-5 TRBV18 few TGTGCCAGCCTCGGGACTAGCGGGGATCAAGAGACCCAGTACTTC CASLGTSGDQETQYF
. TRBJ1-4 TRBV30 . TGTGCCTGGAGTGTACTTGGACGGAGCGAACTGTTTTTT CAWSVLGRSELFF
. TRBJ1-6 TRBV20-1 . TGCAGTGCTAGAGATACTCCTGTGGGGAGGATATCTAGTTCACCCCTCCACTTT CSARDTPVGRISSSPLHF
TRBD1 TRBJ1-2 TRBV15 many TGTGCCACCAGCAGGGAACAGGGGGCGAGCTATGGCTACACCTTC CATSREQGASYGYTF
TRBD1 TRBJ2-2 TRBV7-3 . TGTGCCAGCAGCTCCAGACAGGGGGCCGGGGAGCTGTTTTTT CASSSRQGAGELFF
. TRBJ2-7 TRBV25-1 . TGTGCCAGCAGTGATCCCGGGGTTGCCTACGAGCAGTACTTC CASSDPGVAYEQYF
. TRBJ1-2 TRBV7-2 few TGTGCCAGCAGCTTAGTGTTGGCCAACCTCTATGGCTACACCTTC CASSLVLANLYGYTF
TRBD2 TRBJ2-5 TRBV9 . TGTGCCAGCAGCGTAGATTGGAGCGGGAGAGGCAAAGAGACCCAGTACTTC CASSVDWSGRGKETQYF
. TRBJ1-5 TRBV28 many TGTGCCAGCAGTTTGCCCCCCGGCGGCAATCAGCCCCAGCATTTT CASSLPPGGNQPQHF
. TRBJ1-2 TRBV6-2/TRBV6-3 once TGTGCCAGCAGTGAAGGAGGGGGGTATGCGGGCTACACCTTC CASSEGGGYAGYTF
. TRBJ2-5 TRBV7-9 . TGTGCCAGCAGCTTAGCGGGGCAGGGGATGACCCAGTACTTC CASSLAGQGMTQYF
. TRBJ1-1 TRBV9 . TGTGCCAGCAGCGTTTCCCCAGGGGCCAACACTGAAGCTTTCTTT CASSVSPGANTEAFF
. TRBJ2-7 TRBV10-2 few TGCGCCAGCAGTGAAATTAACAGCCTCACGGTCTACGAGCAGTACTTC CASSEINSLTVYEQYF
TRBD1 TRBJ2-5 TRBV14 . TGTGCCAGCAGCCAAGATGGTAGAGCAGGGGGCGAGGAGACCCAGTACTTC CASSQDGRAGGEETQYF
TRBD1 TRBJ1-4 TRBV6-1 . TGTGCCAGCAGTCTACGACAGGGATACGAAAAACTGTTTTTT CASSLRQGYEKLFF
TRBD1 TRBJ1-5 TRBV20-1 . TGCAGTGCTAGAAGGGACAGTCATAGCAATCAGCCCCAGCATTTT CSARRDSHSNQPQHF
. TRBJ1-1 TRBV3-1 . TGTGCCAGCAGCCAAGATGACGGCGGCACTGAAGCTTTCTTT CASSQDDGGTEAFF
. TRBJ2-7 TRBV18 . TGTGCCAGCTCTGGGGCAGGGAGCAACGAGCAGTACTTC CASSGAGSNEQYF
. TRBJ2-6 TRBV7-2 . TGTGCCAGCAGCTTAATGGACTTCGCGGGGGCCAACGTCCTGACTTTC CASSLMDFAGANVLTF
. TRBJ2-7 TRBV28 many TGTGCCAGCAGTCGGGACCTGTCCTACTCCTACGAGCAGTACTTC CASSRDLSYSYEQYF